The 10 T cell receptor beta chains below were found in one sample sequenced in a study of T-cell memory formation after mild COVID-19. MiXCR, applied by TCRdb to the 5' RACE reads, yields one record per CDR3 protein. In the table there are 68,000 or so distinct CDR3 sequences, around 17% of which are singletons. The sequenced material came from PBMCs or a T cell subset sorted from them (not recorded which). These receptors were taken from an adult woman who had mild COVID-19 (a few samples of this study predate the infection). Cell type and time point are not known.

Many counts were recorded for this clonotype. CDR3 in DNA: TGTGCCAGCAGCCCCACCCCCGCAGAGCAGTACTTC. Translated, it gives CASSPTPAEQYF. The chain carries TRBV7-9 and TRBJ2-7; D ambiguous. Trimming stripped 5 bases from V and 7 bases from J, with 12 bases between. Germline V gene lookup returns CDR1 SEHNR and CDR2 FQNEAQ (reference sequence). This CDR3 region has 12 residues.

The sample holds a few counts of this clonotype. The V and J genes are TRBV6-5 and TRBJ2-5; the D is unclear. V shed 3 bases and J shed 1 base, with 6 bases lying between them. The CDR3 is 13 residues long. Germline lookup yields CDR1 MNHEY and CDR2 SVGAGI. The CDR3 protein is CASSYGFQETQYF. The CDR3 DNA reads as TGTGCCAGCAGTTATGGGTTCCAAGAGACCCAGTACTTC.

This clonotype occurred a few times. The J gene is TRBJ2-7, the V gene TRBV9, with no clear D. The CDR3 has 14 residues. Trimming left V 4 bases short and J 3 bases short, with 14 bases between. The germline V gene has CDR1 SGDLS and CDR2 YYNGEE. The CDR3 loop is CASSLTSASYEQYF. CDR3 DNA: TGTGCCAGCAGCCTCACTTCTGCGAGCTACGAGCAGTACTTC.

This clonotype was seen more than once but under ten times. The CDR3 bases are TGTGCCAGCAGCTTGTATATGGTCGGCCAGGGCATGGATGAGCAGTTCTTC. As protein: CASSLYMVGQGMDEQFF. This sequence joins TRBV5-6 and TRBJ2-1, with D tentatively TRBD1 (5 bases). V shed 1 base and J shed 8 bases, with 22 bases lying between them. Germline CDR1 SGHDT, CDR2 YYEEEE. The CDR3 runs 17 residues. Combining the CDR3 with reference TRBV5-6 and TRBJ2-1 gives the whole variable domain DAGVTQSPTHLIKTRGQQVTLRCSPKSGHDTVSWYQQALGQGPQFIFQYYEEEERQRGNFPDRFSGHQFPNYSSELNVNALLLGDSALYLCASSLYMVGQGMDEQFFGPGTRLTVL.

This clonotype was found a few times. The chain carries TRBV27 and TRBJ2-5; D unresolved. Germline assignment: CDR1 MNHEY and CDR2 SMNVEV (reference sequence). CDR3 length: 14 residues. V lost 3 bases and J lost 1, with 9 bases in between. CDR3 sequence (DNA): TGTGCCAGCAGTTTCGGAATGGCCCAAGAGACCCAGTACTTC. Amino acids: CASSFGMAQETQYF.

This clonotype has a count of ten or more. This sequence joins TRBV7-8 and TRBJ2-1; D possibly corresponds to TRBD2 (6 bases). Trimming shortened V by 4 bases and J by 8 bases, and 21 bases separated the two germline ends. CDR3 size: 16 residues. CDR1 SGHVS and CDR2 FQNEAQ come from the germline V gene. The CDR3 loop is CASSWADGTATHEQFF. Written as DNA, the CDR3 is TGTGCCAGCAGCTGGGCCGATGGGACTGCCACCCATGAGCAGTTCTTC. The entire variable domain, with the rest obtained from reference TRBV7-8 and TRBJ2-1, is as follows: GAGVSQSPRYKVAKRGQDVALRCDPISGHVSLFWYQQALGQGPEFLTYFQNEAQLDKSGLPSDRFFAERPEGSVSTLKIQRTQQEDSAVYLCASSWADGTATHEQFFGPGTRLTVL.

In this sample, this clonotype turned up a few times. The genes are TRBV7-9 and TRBJ2-7; D is unresolved. V lost 5 bases and J 0 bases, leaving 17 bases between the germline ends. Germline values: CDR1 SEHNR, CDR2 FQNEAQ (reference sequence). The CDR3 is 16 amino acids. In DNA form, the CDR3 reads TGTGCCAGCAGCCCCTCGACAACTAAAGACTCCTACGAGCAGTACTTC. Its translation: CASSPSTTKDSYEQYF. The full variable domain, its missing parts supplied by reference TRBV7-9 and TRBJ2-7, is DTGVSQNPRHKITKRGQNVTFRCDPISEHNRLYWYRQTLGQGPEFLTYFQNEAQLEKSRLLSDRFSAERPKGSFSTLEIQRTEQGDSAMYLCASSPSTTKDSYEQYFGPGTRLTVT.

The chain recombines TRBV20-1 with TRBJ1-1; the match to TRBD1 covers 7 bases. V dropped 1 base and J dropped 5; count of bases not matched to a gene: 22. The CDR3 totals 19 residues. Germline assignment: CDR1 DFQATT and CDR2 SNEGSKA (reference sequence). In nucleotides, the CDR3 is TGCAGTGCTAGAGTTCCCCCGGGACAGCCTGCGGTTCTTAATACTGAAGCTTTCTTT. Protein sequence: CSARVPPGQPAVLNTEAFF.

The table lists this clonotype with a few counts. The genes are TRBV4-3 and TRBJ1-5, with TRBD1 identical over 9 bases. The CDR3 length is 15 residues. Per the germline V gene, CDR1 is LGHNA and CDR2 is YSLEER. With 3 bases clipped from V and 3 bases from J, the junction kept 3 bases outside the gene matches. The CDR3 nucleotides read TGCGCCAGCAGCCAGGGGACAGGGCTCAATCAGCCCCAGCATTTT. Its protein product is CASSQGTGLNQPQHF.

The chain uses TRBV6-5 and TRBJ2-7, with 8 bases fitting TRBD1. The germline V gene encodes CDR1 MNHEY and CDR2 SVGAGI. The CDR3 contains 11 residues. The V gene end was trimmed by 2 bases and the J gene end by 12 bases; junction bases not matched to a gene: 3. The CDR3 region is CASSYPGGWYF. CDR3 nucleotides: TGTGCCAGCAGTTACCCAGGGGGCTGGTACTTC.